This entry lists 10 T cell receptor beta chains sequenced from one sample in a study of T-cell reconstitution after alpha-beta-depleted transplantation in children. Library preparation (for TCRbeta) was performed with unique molecular identifiers. MiXCR, run by TCRdb on the PCR reads, gives a single entry per CDR3 protein. This table has some 240,000 distinct CDR3 sequences, 9.7% appearing once. Sequences were derived from PBMCs from the stem cell graft donor, sampled from the stem cell graft. The receptor source for this set is a human donor who donated a stem cell graft to a child with SCID.

This clonotype was detected ten times or more. CDR3 residues: CAISRGDRNSPLHF. In DNA form, the CDR3 reads TGTGCCATCAGTAGAGGGGACCGAAATTCACCCCTCCACTTT. The rearrangement joins TRBV10-3 to TRBJ1-6; D is perhaps TRBD1 (5 bases). Trimming stripped 5 bases from V and 7 bases from J, with 12 bases between. The CDR3 contains 14 residues. Looked up from germline, CDR1 is ENHRY and CDR2 is SYGVKD.

The chain carries TRBV7-9 and TRBJ1-6, with D possibly matching TRBD1 (6 bases). Deletions cut 4 bases from V and 7 bases from J, with 17 bases between. Germline V gene lookup returns CDR1 SEHNR and CDR2 FQNEAQ (reference sequence). The CDR3 sequence is 16 residues long. The CDR3 DNA follows: TGTGCCAGCAGCTCCCGTAGGGGGGGCCACAATTCACCCCTCCACTTT. Protein sequence: CASSSRRGGHNSPLHF.

This clonotype was detected a few times. This chain connects TRBV4-2 to TRBJ1-2, with 9 bases lining up with TRBD1. Germline V CDR1 and CDR2: LGHNA, YNFKEQ. V dropped 0 bases and J dropped 4; count of bases not matched to a gene: 12. The CDR3 runs to 18 residues. CDR3 amino acids: CASSQDVPGTGNAYGYTF. For the CDR3, the DNA is TGTGCCAGCAGCCAAGATGTTCCCGGGACAGGGAACGCCTATGGCTACACCTTC.

In its sample, this clonotype was seen many times. V and J are TRBV7-2 and TRBJ2-1, with 12 bases matching TRBD2. The ends lost 7 bases at V and 6 bases at J; junction bases unmatched: 7. This CDR3 has 15 amino acids. Germline V gene sequence: CDR1 SGHTA, CDR2 FQGNSA. CDR3 region: CASTYSGLAGNEQFF. The CDR3 bases are TGTGCCAGCACCTACTCGGGACTAGCGGGCAATGAGCAGTTCTTC.

This clonotype was recorded many times. The rearrangement uses TRBV5-6 and TRBJ2-1; D might be TRBD2 (5 bases). The CDR3 spans 14 residues. V lost 6 bases, J lost 0 bases, and 10 bases lay in between. Germline loops: CDR1 SGHDT, CDR2 YYEEEE. The CDR3 bases are TGTGCCAGCACGGACTCTGGCTCCTACAATGAGCAGTTCTTC. Its protein is CASTDSGSYNEQFF.

This clonotype was recorded at least ten times. J is TRBJ2-7 and V is TRBV20-1, with 9 bases aligning to TRBD1. From germline, CDR1 is DFQATT and CDR2 SNEGSKA (reference sequence). The CDR3 contains 13 residues. V lost 8 bases, J lost 4 bases, and 9 bases stayed unmatched. This CDR3 reads CSNNLGQGYEQYF. In nucleotides, the CDR3 is TGCAGTAACAACCTGGGACAGGGATACGAGCAGTACTTC.

This clonotype came up many times. The CDR3 loop is CASSPASGGSTINYGYTF. The CDR3, as DNA: TGCGCCAGCAGCCCCGCTTCGGGGGGGTCCACGATTAACTATGGCTACACCTTC. The rearrangement links TRBV5-1 to TRBJ1-2; D perhaps matches TRBD1 (5 bases). Between the trimmed V and J ends, which lost 4 bases and 1 base, there was a span of 23 bases. Germline V CDR1 and CDR2: SGHRS, YFSETQ. The CDR3 length is 18 residues.

This clonotype was seen many times. J is TRBJ1-1 and V is TRBV3-1, with D unclear. This CDR3 region has 15 residues. V dropped 4 bases and J dropped 4 bases, with 16 bases sitting between them. CDR1 is LGHDT and CDR2 is YNNKEL in the germline V gene (reference sequence). CDR3 in amino acids: CASSPTGPLPTEAFF. The CDR3, as DNA: TGTGCCAGCAGCCCAACGGGTCCCCTACCCACTGAAGCTTTCTTT. Combining the CDR3 with reference TRBV3-1 and TRBJ1-1 gives the whole variable domain DTAVSQTPKYLVTQMGNDKSIKCEQNLGHDTMYWYKQDSKKFLKIMFSYNNKELIINETVPNRFSPKSPDKAHLNLHINSLELGDSAVYFCASSPTGPLPTEAFFGQGTRLTVV.

The sample holds many counts of this clonotype. CDR3 sequence (DNA): TGTGCCAGCAGCGTAGTCGCCGAGGGCGGGGAGCTGTTTTTT. This translates into CASSVVAEGGELFF. This chain links TRBV9 with TRBJ2-2, with a weak D call TRBD2 (5 bases). Germline V CDR1 and CDR2: SGDLS, YYNGEE. With 0 bases removed from V and 7 bases from J, the gap between germline ends came to 10 bases. The length of the CDR3 is 14 residues.

This clonotype was detected many times. The chain couples TRBV12-3 or TRBV12-4 to TRBJ2-1; D assignment may be TRBD1 or TRBD2 (5 bases each). This CDR3 has 13 residues. V lost 3 bases to trimming and J lost 4 bases, with 7 bases between them. CDR3 coding DNA: TGTGCCAGCAGTTTGAGGGGTTACAATGAGCAGTTCTTC. Amino acids: CASSLRGYNEQFF.